This T cell receptor beta chain was sequenced for a study of blood T cell repertoires in COVID-19 (dated by TCRdb to about 2020). With regard to the full study: The collaborator samples originated in the United States, Italy and Spain and spanned the acute and convalescent phases of COVID-19. The prospective study material was composed of cDNA or gDNA derived from T cells, B-cell-depleted T cells, or PBMCs. Subjects who had been exposed to COVID-19, were actively infected with it, or had recovered from it provided the deeply sampled blood TCRbeta repertoires that made up the dataset. The repertoires were released in a freely available public database intended as a resource for research on the immune response to SARS-CoV-2. Samples were obtained from the ongoing ImmuneRACE study (first 160 participants) and from about 1,300 subjects provided by 6 global collaborators. Nearly every sample came with metadata listing a de-identified subject ID, COVID-19 status, age in years and sex. Where available, HLA class I and class II types were obtained from metadata supplied by the sample provider rather than from assay-based typing. General conclusions and limits of the study: The quantity of clinical and demographic metadata differed by source and by participant and was supplied without curation.

The CDR3 measures 13 amino acids from cysteine to phenylalanine. Just the 39-base CDR3 DNA is kept, in frame starting at base 1. Here V drops 5 bases and J drops 1 base, and the junction holds 2 bases not matched to any gene. CDR1 SEHNR and CDR2 FQNEAQ were looked up in the germline V gene (reference sequence). Enrolling through a virtual design, the prospective study's participants ranged in age from roughly 18 to 95 years and lived across roughly 23 United States geographic areas. In the prospective study, cohorts were assigned on the basis of participant-reported clinical history obtained from a screening survey and a study questionnaire. Recovered participants in ImmuneRACE Cohort 3 were defined by two consecutive negative NP/OP PCR tests, clearance by a healthcare professional, or resolution of symptoms. Mobile phlebotomists in the prospective study collected whole blood, serum and a nasopharyngeal or oropharyngeal swab from every participant. Over a roughly 2-month period, participants in the prospective study had the option of providing additional blood draws and questionnaires. Blood samples from the prospective study were shipped frozen or at room temperature prior to DNA extraction.

Turning to this clone: Its antigen remains undetermined. Nothing much larger sits one base from this clone, and base qualities are not available.

The immunoSEQ Assay, a bias-controlled multiplex PCR, was used to amplify TCRbeta CDR3 regions from genomic DNA. As for the authors' bioinformatics: The number of nucleated cells in each sample was estimated from the amplification of reference gene primers within the assay. Sequence reads were collapsed and filtered to measure the absolute abundance of every unique TCRbeta CDR3 rearrangement. Productive Simpson clonality was computed per sample as the square root of Simpson's diversity index over productive rearrangements. In TCRdb, the immuneACCESS table is reduced to in-frame sequences with V and J assigned. These tables do not hold every clone; where another copy was compared, an unresolved V gene accounts for under half, and the others remain unexplained. That table supplies the V and J calls and clone size; D and trimming were determined from the DNA. This sample has some 350,000 clones in its table, and around 87% of those were observed once. The top ten clonotypes cover about 5.7% of the sample.

The chain links TRBV7-9 with TRBJ2-7; the junction holds 7 bases that match TRBD1. The receptor comes from a woman under 40 who had recovered from COVID-19. The specimen was PBMCs or T cells enriched from blood (not recorded which). The nucleotide sequence reads TGTGCCAGCAGCAACAGGGGTTCCTACGAGCAGTACTTC. Translated, it gives CASSNRGSYEQYF. The CDR3 plus the reference TRBV7-9 and TRBJ2-7 genes for the other parts give the full variable domain: DTGVSQNPRHKITKRGQNVTFRCDPISEHNRLYWYRQTLGQGPEFLTYFQNEAQLEKSRLLSDRFSAERPKGSFSTLEIQRTEQGDSAMYLCASSNRGSYEQYFGPGTRLTVT.